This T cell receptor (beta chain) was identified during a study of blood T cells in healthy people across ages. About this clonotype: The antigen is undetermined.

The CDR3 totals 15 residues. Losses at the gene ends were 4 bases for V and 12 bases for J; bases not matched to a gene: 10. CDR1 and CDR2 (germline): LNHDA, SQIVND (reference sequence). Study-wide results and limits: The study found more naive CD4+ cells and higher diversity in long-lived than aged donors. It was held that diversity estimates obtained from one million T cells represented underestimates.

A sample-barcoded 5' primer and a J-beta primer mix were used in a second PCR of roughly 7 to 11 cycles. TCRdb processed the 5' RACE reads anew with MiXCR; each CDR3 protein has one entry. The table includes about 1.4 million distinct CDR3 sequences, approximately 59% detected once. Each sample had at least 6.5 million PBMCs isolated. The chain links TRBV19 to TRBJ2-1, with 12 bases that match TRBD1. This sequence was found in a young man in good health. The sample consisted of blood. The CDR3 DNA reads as TGTGCCAGTAGTAGTGGGACAGGGGGCCGATATGGGCAGTTCTTC. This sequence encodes CASSSGTGGRYGQFF.